The clone carrying this T cell receptor beta chain was observed a handful of times. What it binds is not known. This entry belongs to a study of T cells in Graves' hyperthyroidism and ophthalmopathy. General study findings and limits: Stable hyperthyroidism was told apart from ophthalmopathy by a model built on 13 V-J features.

The CDR3 regions of TCR beta were amplified from RNA transcripts. Initially, a first-round RT-PCR of the TCR CDR3 employed the HTBI primer set. TCRdb fed the multiplex PCR reads into MiXCR, producing one record per CDR3 protein. The sample carries 490,000 or so distinct CDR3 sequences, about 20% recorded once. The V and J ends lost 7 bases and 7 bases, in that order; junction bases with no gene match: 10. Germline assignment: CDR1 MNHNS and CDR2 SASEGT. This CDR3 is 14 amino acids long. The V call is TRBV6-1, the J call TRBJ1-5, with 7 positions matching TRBD1. Specimen: blood. This sequence was found in a man in his forties with Graves' ophthalmopathy. The CDR3 reads CASNVRGGGQPQHF. CDR3 nucleotide sequence: TGTGCCAGCAATGTGCGAGGGGGCGGGCAGCCCCAGCATTTT.